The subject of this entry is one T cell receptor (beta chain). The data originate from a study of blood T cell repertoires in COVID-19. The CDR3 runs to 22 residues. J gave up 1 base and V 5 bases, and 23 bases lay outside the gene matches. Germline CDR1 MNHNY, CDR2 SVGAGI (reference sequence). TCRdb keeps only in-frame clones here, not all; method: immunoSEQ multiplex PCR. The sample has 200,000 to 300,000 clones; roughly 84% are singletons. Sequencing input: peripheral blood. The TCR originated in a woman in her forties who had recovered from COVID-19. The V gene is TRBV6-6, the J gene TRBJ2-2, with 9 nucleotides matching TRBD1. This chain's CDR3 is CASSREQGALSYVVLNTGELFF. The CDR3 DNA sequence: TGTGCCAGCAGTCGGGAACAGGGGGCGCTAAGTTATGTGGTACTGAACACCGGGGAGCTGTTTTTT.